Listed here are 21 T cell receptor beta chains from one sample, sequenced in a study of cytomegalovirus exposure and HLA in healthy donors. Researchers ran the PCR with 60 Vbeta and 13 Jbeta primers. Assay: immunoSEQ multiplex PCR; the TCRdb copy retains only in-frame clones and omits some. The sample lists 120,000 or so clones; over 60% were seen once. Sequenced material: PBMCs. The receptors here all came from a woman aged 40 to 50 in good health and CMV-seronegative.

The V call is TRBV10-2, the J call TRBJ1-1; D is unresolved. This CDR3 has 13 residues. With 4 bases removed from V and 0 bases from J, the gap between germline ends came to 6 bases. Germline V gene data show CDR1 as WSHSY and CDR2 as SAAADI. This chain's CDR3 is CASSGSMNTEAFF. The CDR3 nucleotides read TGCGCCAGCAGTGGGTCCATGAACACTGAAGCTTTCTTT.

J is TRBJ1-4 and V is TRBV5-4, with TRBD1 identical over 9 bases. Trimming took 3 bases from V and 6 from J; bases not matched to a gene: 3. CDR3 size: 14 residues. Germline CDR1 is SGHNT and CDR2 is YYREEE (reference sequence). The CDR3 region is CASSYNRGHEKLFF. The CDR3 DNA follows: TGTGCCAGCAGCTACAACAGGGGGCATGAAAAACTGTTTTTT.

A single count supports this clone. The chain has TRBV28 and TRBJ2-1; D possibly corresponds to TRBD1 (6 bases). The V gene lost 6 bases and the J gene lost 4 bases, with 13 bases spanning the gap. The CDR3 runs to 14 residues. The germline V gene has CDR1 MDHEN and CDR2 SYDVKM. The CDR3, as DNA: TGTGCCAGCAGGGCAGGGGAATTATACAATGAGCAGTTCTTC. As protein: CASRAGELYNEQFF.

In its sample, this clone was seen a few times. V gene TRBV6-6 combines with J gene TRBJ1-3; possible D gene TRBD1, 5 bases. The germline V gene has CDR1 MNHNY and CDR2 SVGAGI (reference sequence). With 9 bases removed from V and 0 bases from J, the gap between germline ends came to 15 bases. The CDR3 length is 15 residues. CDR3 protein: CASWEGMSSGNTIYF. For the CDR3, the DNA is TGTGCCAGTTGGGAGGGGATGAGCTCTGGAAACACCATATATTTT.

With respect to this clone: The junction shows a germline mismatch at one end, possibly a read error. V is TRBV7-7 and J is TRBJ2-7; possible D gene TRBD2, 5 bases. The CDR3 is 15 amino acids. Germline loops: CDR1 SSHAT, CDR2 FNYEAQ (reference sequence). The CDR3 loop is CASSLGQAARYEQYF. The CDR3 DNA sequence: TGTGCTAGCAGCTTAGGTCAAGCGGCCCGCTACGAGCAGTACTTC. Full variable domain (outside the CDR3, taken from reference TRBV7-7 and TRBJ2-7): GAGVSQSPRYKVTKRGQDVTLRCDPISSHATLYWYQQALGQGPEFLTYFNYEAQPDKSGLPSDRFSAERPEGSISTLTIQRTEQRDSAMYRCASSLGQAARYEQYFGPGTRLTVT.

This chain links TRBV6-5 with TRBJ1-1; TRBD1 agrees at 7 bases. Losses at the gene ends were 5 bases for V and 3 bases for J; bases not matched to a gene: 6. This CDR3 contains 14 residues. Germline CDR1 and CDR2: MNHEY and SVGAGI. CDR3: CASSRQGRDTEAFF. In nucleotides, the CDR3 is TGTGCCAGCAGTCGACAGGGCAGGGACACTGAAGCTTTCTTT.

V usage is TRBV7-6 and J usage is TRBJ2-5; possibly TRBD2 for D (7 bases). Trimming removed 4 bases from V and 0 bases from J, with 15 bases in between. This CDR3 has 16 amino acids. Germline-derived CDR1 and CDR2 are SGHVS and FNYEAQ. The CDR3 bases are TGTGCCAGCAGCTCCCAAGGGGGGGCGAACCAAGAGACCCAGTACTTC. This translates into CASSSQGGANQETQYF.

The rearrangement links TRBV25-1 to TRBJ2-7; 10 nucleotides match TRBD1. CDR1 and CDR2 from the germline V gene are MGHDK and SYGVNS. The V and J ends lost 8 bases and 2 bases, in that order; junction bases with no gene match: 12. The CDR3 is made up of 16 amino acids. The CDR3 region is CASVGEGTGVPYEQYF. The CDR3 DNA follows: TGTGCCAGCGTCGGTGAGGGGACAGGGGTTCCCTACGAGCAGTACTTC.

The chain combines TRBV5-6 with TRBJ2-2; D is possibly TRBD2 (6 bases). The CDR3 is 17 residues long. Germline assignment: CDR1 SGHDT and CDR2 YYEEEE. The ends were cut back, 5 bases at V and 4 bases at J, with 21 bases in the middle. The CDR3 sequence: CASRRGGPASGTGELFF. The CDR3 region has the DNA TGTGCCAGCAGACGCGGAGGGCCCGCTTCAGGCACCGGGGAGCTGTTTTTT.

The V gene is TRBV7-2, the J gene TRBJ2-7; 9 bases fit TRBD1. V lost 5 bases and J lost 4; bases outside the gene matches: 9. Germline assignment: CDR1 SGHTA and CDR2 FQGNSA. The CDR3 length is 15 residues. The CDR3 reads CASSLGTGLIYEQYF. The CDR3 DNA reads TGTGCCAGCAGCCTAGGGACAGGGCTAATTTACGAGCAGTACTTC.

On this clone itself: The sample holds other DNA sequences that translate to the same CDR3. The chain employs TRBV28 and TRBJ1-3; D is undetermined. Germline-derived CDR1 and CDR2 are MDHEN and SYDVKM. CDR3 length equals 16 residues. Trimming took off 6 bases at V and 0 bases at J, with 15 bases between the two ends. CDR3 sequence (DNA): TGTGCCAGCAGCCATAATTCTGGGCCCTCTGGAAACACCATATATTTT. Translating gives CASSHNSGPSGNTIYF. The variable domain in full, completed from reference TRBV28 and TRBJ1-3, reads DVKVTQSSRYLVKRTGEKVFLECVQDMDHENMFWYRQDPGLGLRLIYFSYDVKMKEKGDIPEGYSVSREKKERFSLILESASTNQTSMYLCASSHNSGPSGNTIYFGEGSWLTVV.

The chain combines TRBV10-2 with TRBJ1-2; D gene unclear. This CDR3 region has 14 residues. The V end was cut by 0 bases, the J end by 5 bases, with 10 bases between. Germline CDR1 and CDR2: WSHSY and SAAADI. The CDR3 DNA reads TGCGCCAGCAGTGAGTCGTTTAGTCTGTATGGCTACACCTTC. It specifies CASSESFSLYGYTF.

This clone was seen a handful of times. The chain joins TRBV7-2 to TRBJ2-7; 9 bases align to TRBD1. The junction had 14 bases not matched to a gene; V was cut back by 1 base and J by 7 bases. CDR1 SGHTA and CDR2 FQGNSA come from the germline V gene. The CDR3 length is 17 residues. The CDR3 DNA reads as TGTGCCAGCAGCTTAGGGGGCCCGGGACAGGGATCGGGAGAGCAGTACTTC. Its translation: CASSLGGPGQGSGEQYF.

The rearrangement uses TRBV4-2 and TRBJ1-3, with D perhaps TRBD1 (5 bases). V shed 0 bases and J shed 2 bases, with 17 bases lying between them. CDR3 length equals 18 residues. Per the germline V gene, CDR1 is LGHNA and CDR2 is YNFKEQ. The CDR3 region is CASSQEGLTGVAGNTIYF. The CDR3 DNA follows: TGTGCCAGCAGCCAAGAAGGTTTGACGGGGGTTGCTGGAAACACCATATATTTT.

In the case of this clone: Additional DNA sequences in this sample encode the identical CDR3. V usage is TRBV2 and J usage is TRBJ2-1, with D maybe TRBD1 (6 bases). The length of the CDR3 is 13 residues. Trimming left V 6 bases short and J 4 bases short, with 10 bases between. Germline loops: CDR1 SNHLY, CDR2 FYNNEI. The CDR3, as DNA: TGTGCCAGCAGCCTAGGGGGTTACAATGAGCAGTTCTTC. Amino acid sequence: CASSLGGYNEQFF.

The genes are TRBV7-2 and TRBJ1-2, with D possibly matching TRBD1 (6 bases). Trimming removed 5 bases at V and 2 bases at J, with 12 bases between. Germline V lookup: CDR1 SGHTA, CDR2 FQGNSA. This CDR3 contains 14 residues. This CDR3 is CASSDRGANYGYTF. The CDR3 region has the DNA TGTGCCAGCAGCGACCGGGGGGCCAACTATGGCTACACCTTC.

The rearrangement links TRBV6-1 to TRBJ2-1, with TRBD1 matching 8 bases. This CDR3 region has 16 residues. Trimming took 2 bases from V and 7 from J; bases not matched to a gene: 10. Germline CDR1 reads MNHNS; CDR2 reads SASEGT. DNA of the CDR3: TGTGCCAGCAGTGAACTTTACGGCTACAGGGGGAATGAGCAGTTCTTC. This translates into CASSELYGYRGNEQFF.

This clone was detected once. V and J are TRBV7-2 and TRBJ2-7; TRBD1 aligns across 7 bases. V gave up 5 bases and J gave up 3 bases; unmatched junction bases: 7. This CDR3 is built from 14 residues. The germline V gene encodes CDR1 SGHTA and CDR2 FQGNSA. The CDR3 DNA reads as TGTGCCAGCAGCCCTGACAGGGTGAGCTACGAGCAGTACTTC. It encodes CASSPDRVSYEQYF.

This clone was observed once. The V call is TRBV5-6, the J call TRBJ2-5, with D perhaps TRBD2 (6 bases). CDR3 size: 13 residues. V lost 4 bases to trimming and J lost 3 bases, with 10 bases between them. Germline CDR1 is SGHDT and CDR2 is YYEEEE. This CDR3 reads CASSVWGEETQYF. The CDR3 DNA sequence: TGTGCCAGCAGCGTCTGGGGGGAAGAGACCCAGTACTTC.

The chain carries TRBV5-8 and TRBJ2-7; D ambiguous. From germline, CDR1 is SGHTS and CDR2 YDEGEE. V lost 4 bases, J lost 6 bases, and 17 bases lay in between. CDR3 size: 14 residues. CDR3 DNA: TGTGCCAGCAGCAAACACCTTGCCTTTGGCGAGCAGTACTTC. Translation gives CASSKHLAFGEQYF.

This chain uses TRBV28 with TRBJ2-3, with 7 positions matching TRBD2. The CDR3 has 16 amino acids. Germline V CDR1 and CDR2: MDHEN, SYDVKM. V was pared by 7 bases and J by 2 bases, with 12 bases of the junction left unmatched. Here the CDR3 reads CASTQSPAGYTDTQYF. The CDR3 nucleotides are TGTGCCAGCACCCAATCCCCAGCGGGGTACACAGATACGCAGTATTTT.